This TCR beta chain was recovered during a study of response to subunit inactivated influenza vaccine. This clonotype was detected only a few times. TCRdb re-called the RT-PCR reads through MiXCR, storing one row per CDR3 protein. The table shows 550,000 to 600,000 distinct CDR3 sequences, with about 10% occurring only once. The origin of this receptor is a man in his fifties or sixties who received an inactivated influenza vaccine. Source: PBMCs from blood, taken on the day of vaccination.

CDR3 DNA: TGTGCCAGCAGCTTAGTTGCGGTGACTAATGAAAAACTGTTTTTT. Translation gives CASSLVAVTNEKLFF. This chain joins TRBV7-2 and TRBJ1-4; D gene unclear. Germline CDR1 is SGHTA and CDR2 is FQGNSA. With 1 base removed from V and 2 bases from J, the gap between germline ends came to 8 bases. This CDR3 contains 15 residues.